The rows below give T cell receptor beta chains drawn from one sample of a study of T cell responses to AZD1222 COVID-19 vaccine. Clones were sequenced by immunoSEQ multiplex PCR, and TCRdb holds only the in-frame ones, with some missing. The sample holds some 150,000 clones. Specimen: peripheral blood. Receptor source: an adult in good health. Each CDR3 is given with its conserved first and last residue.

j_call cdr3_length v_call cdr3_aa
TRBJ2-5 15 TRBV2 CASRQPGALQETQYF
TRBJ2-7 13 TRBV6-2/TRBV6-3 CASSYRDNYEQYF
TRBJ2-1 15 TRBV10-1 CASSGYRDRVNEQFF
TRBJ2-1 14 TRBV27 CASSLRDRGTEQFF
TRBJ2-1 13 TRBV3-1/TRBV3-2 CASSQGRGFEQFF
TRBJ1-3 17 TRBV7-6 CASSFDSAPDSGNTIYF
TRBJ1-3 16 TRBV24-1 CATSDPGTDSGNTIYF
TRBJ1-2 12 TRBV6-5 CASSSGAYGYTF
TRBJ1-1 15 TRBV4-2 CASSQADSWGTEAFF
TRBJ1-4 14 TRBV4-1 CASSQTASNEKLFF
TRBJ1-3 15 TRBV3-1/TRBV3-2 CASSQVEGSGNTIYF
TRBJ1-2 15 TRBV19 CASSILSAGPYGYTF
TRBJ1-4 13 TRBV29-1 CSVVQGWNEKLFF
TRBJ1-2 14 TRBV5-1 CASSVEGRVYGYTF
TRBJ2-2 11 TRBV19 CASTNTGELFF
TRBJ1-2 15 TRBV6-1 CASSEWGGKGYGYTF
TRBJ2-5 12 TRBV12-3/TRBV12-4 CASSLGKETQYF
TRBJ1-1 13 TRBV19 CASSITGTTEAFF
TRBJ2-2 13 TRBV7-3 CASRLGNTGELFF
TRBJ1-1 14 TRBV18 CASSPRTGNTEAFF
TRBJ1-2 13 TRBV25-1 CATLRLTDDGYTF
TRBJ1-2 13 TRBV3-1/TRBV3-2 CASSGDRRYGYTF
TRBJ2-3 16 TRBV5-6 CASSLALAPPRDTQYF
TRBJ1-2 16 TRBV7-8 CASSWGRQGESYGYTF
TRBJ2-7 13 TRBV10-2 CASGDRGSYEQYF
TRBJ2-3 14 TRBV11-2 CASSALAGAGTQYF
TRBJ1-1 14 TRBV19 CASSIRGRAMEAFF
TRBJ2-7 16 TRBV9 CASSVGSPAPLYEQYF
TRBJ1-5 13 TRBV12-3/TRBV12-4 CASSRTGDQPQHF
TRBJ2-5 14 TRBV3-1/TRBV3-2 CASSQPGVRETQYF
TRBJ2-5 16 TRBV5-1 CASSLARLAVQETQYF
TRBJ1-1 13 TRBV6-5 CASTEGANTEAFF
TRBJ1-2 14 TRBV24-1 CATSDGTEVWGYTF
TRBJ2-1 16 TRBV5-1 CASSLATGGYGNEQFF
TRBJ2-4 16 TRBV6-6 CASSYAGTTSKDIQYF
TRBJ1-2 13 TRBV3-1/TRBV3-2 CASSQGAVIGYTF
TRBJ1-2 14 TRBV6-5 CASSRQSPNYGYTF
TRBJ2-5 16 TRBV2 CASRIRQNVPQETQYF
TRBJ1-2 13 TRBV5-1 CASSFRDVYGYTF
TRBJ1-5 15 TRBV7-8 CASSPRTSRTQPQHF
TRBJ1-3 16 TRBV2 CASSEPRDRGVYTIYF
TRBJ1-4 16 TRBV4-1 CASSQESGGANEKLFF
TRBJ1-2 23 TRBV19 CASSSRGGGLLPRTPSVGYGYTF
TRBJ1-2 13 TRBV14 CASSQDLNYGYTF
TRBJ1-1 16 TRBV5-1 CASSLMSNRGNTEAFF
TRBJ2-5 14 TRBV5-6 CASKDRGLQETQYF
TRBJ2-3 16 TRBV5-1 CASSLEWGPNTDTQYF
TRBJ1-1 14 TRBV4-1 CASSQDPGYTEAFF
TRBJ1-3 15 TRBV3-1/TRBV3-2 CASSQSDRVGNTIYF
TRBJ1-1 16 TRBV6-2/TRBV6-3 CASSYSNYRGLSEAFF
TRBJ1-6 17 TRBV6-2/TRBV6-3 CASRPSRGPGPNSPLHF
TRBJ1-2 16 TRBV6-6 CASSYLPPGQGGGYTF
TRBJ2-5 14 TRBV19 CASSIVGAPETQYF
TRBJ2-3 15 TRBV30 CAWSVLGGRYGTQYF
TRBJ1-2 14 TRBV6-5 CASSYMATNYGYTF
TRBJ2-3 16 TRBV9 CASSDTWTGVVDTQYF
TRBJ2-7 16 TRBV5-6 CASSPRVSPGRREQYF
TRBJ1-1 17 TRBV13 CASSLTSQGGGNTEAFF
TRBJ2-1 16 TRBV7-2 CASSLAGGGAYNEQFF
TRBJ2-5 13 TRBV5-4 CASSLFGGKTQYF